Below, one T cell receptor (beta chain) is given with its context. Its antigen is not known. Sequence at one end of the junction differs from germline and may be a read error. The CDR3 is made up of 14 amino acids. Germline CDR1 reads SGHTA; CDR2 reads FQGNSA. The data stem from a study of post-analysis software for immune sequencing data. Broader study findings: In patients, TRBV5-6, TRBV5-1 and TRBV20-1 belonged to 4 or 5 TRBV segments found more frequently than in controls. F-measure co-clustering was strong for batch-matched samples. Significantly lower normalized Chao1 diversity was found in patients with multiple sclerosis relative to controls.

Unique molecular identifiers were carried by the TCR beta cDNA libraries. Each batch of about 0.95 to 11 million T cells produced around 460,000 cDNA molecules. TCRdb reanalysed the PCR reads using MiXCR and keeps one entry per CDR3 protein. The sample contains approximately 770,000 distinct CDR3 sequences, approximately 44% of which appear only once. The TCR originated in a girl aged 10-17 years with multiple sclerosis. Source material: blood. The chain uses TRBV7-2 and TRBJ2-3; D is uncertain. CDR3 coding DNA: TGTGCCAGCAACTTAGAGCCTAGCACAGATACGCAGTATTTT. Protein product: CASNLEPSTDTQYF. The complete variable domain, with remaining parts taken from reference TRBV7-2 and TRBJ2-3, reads GAGVSQSPSNKVTEKGKDVELRCDPISGHTALYWYRQSLGQGLEFLIYFQGNSAPDKSGLPSDRFSAERTGGSVSTLTIQRTQQEDSAVYLCASNLEPSTDTQYFGPGTRLTVL.